The entry below gives a single T cell receptor (beta chain) sequence along with its context. Its antigen remains unidentified. The data derive from a study of T cell responses to AZD1222 COVID-19 vaccine. Study-wide results and limits: Spike was spanned by vaccine-associated CD4 TCRs, which were dominant at 160-218 and 743-854. Just 5 to 7 AZD1222 recipients tested seropositive at baseline.

Germline CDR1 reads SGHTS; CDR2 reads YDEGEE. The CDR3 has 13 residues. V lost 4 bases to trimming and J lost 0 bases, with 8 bases between them. Assay: immunoSEQ multiplex PCR; the TCRdb copy retains only in-frame clones and omits some. The sample holds roughly 100,000 clones, 82% seen once. The TCR was taken from an adult in good health. The chain is built from TRBV5-8 and TRBJ2-7; D remains ambiguous. Material: peripheral blood, obtained on day 0 of AZD1222 vaccination. The CDR3 protein is CASSRRSSYEQYF. The CDR3 nucleotides are TGTGCCAGCAGCCGACGGAGCTCCTACGAGCAGTACTTC.